The next 25 T cell receptor beta chains were all read from a single sample in a study of graft-versus-host responses after intestinal transplantation. What these receptors recognize is not known. The data were produced by immunoSEQ multiplex PCR, yet TCRdb's version contains in-frame clones alone and is incomplete. The profile covers 85,000 to 130,000 clones, with less than 90% appearing a single time and approximately 1% taken by the ten largest. The sample in question was unstimulated CD4+ T cells sorted from spleen or lymph node cells, obtained before intestinal transplant. Source of these receptors: a human donor who received an intestinal transplant.

The CDR3 DNA reads as TGTGCCAGCAGCTCCACAGGGAATGGCTACACCTTC. It translates to CASSSTGNGYTF. The chain has TRBV7-9 and TRBJ1-2, with D perhaps matching TRBD1 (6 bases). V was trimmed by 4 bases and J by 6 bases, leaving 9 bases between them. Germline CDR1 is SEHNR and CDR2 is FQNEAQ (reference sequence). The CDR3 length is 12 residues.

This chain uses TRBV6-4 with TRBJ2-1; perhaps TRBD1 as D (6 bases). Germline CDR1 is MRHNA and CDR2 is SNTAGT. The CDR3 is 15 residues long. V lost 2 bases and J 9 bases, leaving 17 bases between the germline ends. CDR3 in DNA: TGTGCCAGCAGTGACCAGGGTACAGGGATGGGTGAGCAGTTCTTC. It is translated as CASSDQGTGMGEQFF.

This chain links TRBV2 with TRBJ1-2; perhaps TRBD1 as D (5 bases). This CDR3 is 12 amino acids long. Trimming stripped 6 bases from V and 12 bases from J, with 17 bases between. Germline CDR1 is SNHLY and CDR2 is FYNNEI. The CDR3 nucleotides are TGTGCCAGCAGCGACGTGGGGACGGCCAACACCTTC. Protein sequence: CASSDVGTANTF.

J is TRBJ2-5 and V is TRBV11-2; 10 bases map to TRBD2. The J segment lost 0 bases and the V segment lost 5 bases, leaving 3 bases of the junction unmatched. Germline loops: CDR1 SGHAT, CDR2 FQNNGV. The CDR3 consists of 15 residues. CDR3 loop: CASSRTSGYQETQYF. The CDR3 coding sequence is TGTGCCAGCAGCAGGACTAGCGGATACCAAGAGACCCAGTACTTC.

This clone was recorded only once. The V and J genes are TRBV6-5 and TRBJ1-2, with TRBD1 identical over 8 bases. This CDR3 is built from 15 residues. Losses at the gene ends were 4 bases for V and 2 bases for J; bases not matched to a gene: 6. Germline V lookup: CDR1 MNHEY, CDR2 SVGAGI. CDR3 loop: CASSSTGTGNYGYTF. CDR3 coding DNA: TGTGCCAGCAGTTCCACCGGGACAGGAAACTATGGCTACACCTTC.

This chain uses TRBV11-2 with TRBJ1-6; a weak D match, TRBD1 (6 bases). The CDR3 spans 18 residues. V dropped 2 bases and J dropped 0 bases, with 14 bases sitting between them. CDR1 is SGHAT, CDR2 FQNNGV, per germline. The CDR3: CASSLKQGRSSYNSPLHF. The CDR3 nucleotides are TGTGCCAGCAGCTTAAAACAGGGACGGAGCTCCTATAATTCACCCCTCCACTTT.

This rearrangement joins TRBV15 to TRBJ2-5, with 11 bases identical to TRBD2. Germline lookup yields CDR1 LNHNV and CDR2 YYDKDF (reference sequence). The CDR3 is 16 residues long. V shed 5 bases, J shed 6 bases, and the junction held 11 bases outside the gene matches. In DNA, the CDR3 is TGTGCCACCAGCTCGCCGGGACTAGCGGTGAGGCAGACCCAGTACTTC. Translating it yields CATSSPGLAVRQTQYF.

The rearrangement uses TRBV6-1 and TRBJ1-5; maybe TRBD1 (5 bases). V was clipped by 6 bases and J by 3 bases, with 9 bases between them. The germline V gene encodes CDR1 MNHNS and CDR2 SASEGT. This CDR3 is 13 amino acids long. DNA of the CDR3: TGTGCCAGCAGATTACAGGTCAATCAGCCCCAGCATTTT. This encodes CASRLQVNQPQHF.

The chain is built from TRBV6-6 and TRBJ1-3, with D hard to call. Germline CDR1 MNHNY, CDR2 SVGAGI (reference sequence). This CDR3 contains 14 residues. The V gene lost 2 bases and the J gene lost 4 bases, with 9 bases spanning the gap. The CDR3 DNA reads TGTGCCAGCAGTTACGGGGTTTGGGGAAACACCATATATTTT. Translating gives CASSYGVWGNTIYF.

This clone was observed a few times. The chain uses TRBV5-1 and TRBJ2-1, with 7 bases matching TRBD2. After removal of 3 bases from V and 3 bases from J, the junction contained 3 bases not matched to a gene. This CDR3 contains 14 residues. CDR1 and CDR2 (germline): SGHRS, YFSETQ. The CDR3 DNA follows: TGCGCCAGCAGCTCAGGACTAGTCTACAATGAGCAGTTCTTC. Its protein product is CASSSGLVYNEQFF.

This chain connects TRBV6-1 to TRBJ1-3; D gene uncertain. The germline V gene encodes CDR1 MNHNS and CDR2 SASEGT. The ends were cut back, 4 bases at V and 7 bases at J, with 8 bases in the middle. The CDR3 length is 12 residues. The CDR3 here is CASSGPVNTIYF. The CDR3 bases are TGTGCCAGCAGTGGACCAGTTAACACCATATATTTT.

V is TRBV10-3 and J is TRBJ2-7; unclear D gene. Deletions cut 0 bases from V and 3 bases from J, with 9 bases between. CDR3 length: 14 residues. Germline loops: CDR1 ENHRY, CDR2 SYGVKD. The CDR3 here is CAISESKVNYEQYF. CDR3 in DNA: TGTGCCATCAGTGAGTCGAAGGTAAACTACGAGCAGTACTTC.

This clone has just one count. This chain connects TRBV4-1 to TRBJ1-6; D remains unclear. Trimming shortened V by 4 bases and J by 0 bases, and 13 bases separated the two germline ends. The CDR3 has 17 amino acids. Per the germline V gene, CDR1 is MGHRA and CDR2 is YSYEKL. CDR3 in DNA: TGCGCCAGCAGCCCGCAGGCCCTTAGCTCCTATAATTCACCCCTCCACTTT. It specifies CASSPQALSSYNSPLHF.

CDR3 sequence: CASSQNRGGYEQYF. CDR3 DNA: TGTGCCAGCAGCCAAAACAGGGGAGGCTACGAGCAGTACTTC. This chain joins TRBV14 and TRBJ2-7; tentatively, D is TRBD1 (7 bases). V lost 2 bases and J lost 3, with 11 bases in between. The CDR3 runs 14 residues. CDR1 is SGHDN, CDR2 FVKESK, per germline.

This clone appeared a few times. Different DNA sequences within this sample yield the same CDR3. This chain uses TRBV7-2 with TRBJ2-1; 7 bases line up with TRBD1. Germline-derived CDR1 and CDR2 are SGHTA and FQGNSA. The CDR3 is 15 residues long. V lost 3 bases, J lost 3 bases, and 5 bases stayed unmatched. The CDR3 loop is CASSLGTAVYNEQFF. The CDR3 DNA sequence: TGTGCCAGCAGCTTGGGGACAGCGGTCTACAATGAGCAGTTCTTC.

This chain links TRBV5-1 with TRBJ2-7, with D tentatively TRBD2 (5 bases). V lost 4 bases and J lost 2, with 16 bases in between. The CDR3 runs 15 residues. Germline values: CDR1 SGHRS, CDR2 YFSETQ. CDR3 nucleotides: TGCGCCAGCAGCGCCCGGACTGAAACCACCTACGAGCAGTACTTC. This encodes CASSARTETTYEQYF.

CDR3: CASMNPGGDEKLFF. CDR3 bases: TGTGCCAGCATGAATCCAGGGGGCGACGAAAAACTGTTTTTT. This rearrangement joins TRBV6-6 to TRBJ1-4; 8 bases match TRBD1. Per germline, CDR1 MNHNY and CDR2 SVGAGI (reference sequence). With V trimmed by 7 bases and J by 8 bases, 9 bases remained unmatched. This CDR3 spans 14 amino acids.

The chain's CDR3 is CASSENPFYGYTF. Here the CDR3 DNA reads TGTGCCAGCAGTGAAAATCCCTTTTATGGCTACACCTTC. The chain is built from TRBV2 and TRBJ1-2; D is undetermined. Deletions cut 2 bases from V and 5 bases from J, with 9 bases between. This CDR3 is built from 13 residues. Germline-derived CDR1 and CDR2 are SNHLY and FYNNEI.

The chain joins TRBV30 to TRBJ1-3; D possibly corresponds to TRBD1 (5 bases). Deletions cut 2 bases from V and 0 bases from J, with 17 bases between. CDR3 length: 17 amino acids. From germline, CDR1 is GTSNPN and CDR2 SVGIG (reference sequence). CDR3 coding DNA: TGTGCCTGGAGTTCCACCGTTCGACAGTTCTCTGGAAACACCATATATTTT. Translation: CAWSSTVRQFSGNTIYF.

This chain links TRBV11-2 with TRBJ2-1; tentatively, D is TRBD1 (6 bases). Trimming shortened V by 3 bases and J by 7 bases, and 16 bases separated the two germline ends. The CDR3 has 15 amino acids. Per the germline V gene, CDR1 is SGHAT and CDR2 is FQNNGV. The CDR3 DNA follows: TGTGCCAGCAGCTTGATGGGGGCCAGCCTTAATGAGCAGTTCTTC. It translates to CASSLMGASLNEQFF.

This sequence joins TRBV9 and TRBJ2-3, with D possibly matching TRBD2 (6 bases). The CDR3 runs 15 residues. Deletions cut 3 bases from V and 0 bases from J, with 11 bases between. The germline V gene encodes CDR1 SGDLS and CDR2 YYNGEE. The chain's CDR3 is CASSGSGFSTDTQYF. CDR3 in DNA: TGTGCCAGCAGCGGTAGCGGATTTAGCACAGATACGCAGTATTTT.

The chain combines TRBV10-3 with TRBJ1-1; the match to TRBD1 covers 12 bases. The CDR3 is made up of 14 amino acids. V shed 7 bases, J shed 2 bases, and the junction held 2 bases outside the gene matches. CDR1 and CDR2 (germline): ENHRY, SYGVKD. The CDR3 bases are TGTGCCATCACCGGGACAGGGGGCAACACTGAAGCTTTCTTT. Translated, it gives CAITGTGGNTEAFF.

J is TRBJ2-7 and V is TRBV11-2; no clear D. Trimming removed 6 bases from V and 3 bases from J, with 6 bases in between. The CDR3 consists of 11 residues. From germline, CDR1 is SGHAT and CDR2 FQNNGV. CDR3 bases: TGTGCCAGCAGGTCAGGCTACGAGCAGTACTTC. Translating gives CASRSGYEQYF.

In its sample, this clone was seen once. The V and J genes are TRBV11-1 and TRBJ1-6; D gene ambiguous. Trimming removed 4 bases from V and 7 bases from J, with 5 bases in between. The germline V gene encodes CDR1 SGHAT and CDR2 FQDESV (reference sequence). The CDR3 length is 12 residues. CDR3 bases: TGTGCCAGCAGCTCCTTGAATTCACCCCTCCACTTT. Translating gives CASSSLNSPLHF.

V is TRBV2 and J is TRBJ1-1, with 10 bases identical to TRBD1. The CDR3 covers 14 residues. Trimming removed 6 bases from V and 5 bases from J; junction bases left unmatched: 6. CDR1 is SNHLY, CDR2 FYNNEI, per germline. CDR3 amino acids: CASRARDRGTEAFF. CDR3 sequence (DNA): TGTGCCAGCAGAGCCCGGGACAGGGGAACTGAAGCTTTCTTT. Supplemented by reference TRBV2 and TRBJ1-1, the full variable domain reads EPEVTQTPSHQVTQMGQEVILRCVPISNHLYFYWYRQILGQKVEFLVSFYNNEISEKSEIFDDQFSVERPDGSNFTLKIRSTKLEDSAMYFCASRARDRGTEAFFGQGTRLTVV.